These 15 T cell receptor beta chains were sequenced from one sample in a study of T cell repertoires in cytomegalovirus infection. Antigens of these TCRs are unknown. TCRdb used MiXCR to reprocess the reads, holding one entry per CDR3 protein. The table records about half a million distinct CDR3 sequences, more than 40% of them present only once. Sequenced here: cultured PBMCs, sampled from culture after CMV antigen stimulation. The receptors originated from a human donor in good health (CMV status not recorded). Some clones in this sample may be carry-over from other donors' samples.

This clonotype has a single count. The DNA of the CDR3 is TGTGCCAGCTGGAAAGGGACAGGGAAAAATCAGCCCCAGCATTTT. Translating it yields CASWKGTGKNQPQHF. This chain links TRBV6-6 with TRBJ1-5; 9 positions agree with TRBD1. Germline assignment: CDR1 MNHNY and CDR2 SVGAGI (reference sequence). After removal of 8 bases from V and 4 bases from J, the junction contained 9 bases not matched to a gene. This CDR3 is 15 amino acids long.

In nucleotides, the CDR3 is TGTGCCAGCAGCCGAACAGGGGGCATTCAAGAGACCCAGTACTTC. It yields the protein CASSRTGGIQETQYF. The V call is TRBV11-2, the J call TRBJ2-5; 9 nucleotides agree with TRBD1. Losses at the gene ends were 5 bases for V and 2 bases for J; bases not matched to a gene: 6. CDR1 is SGHAT and CDR2 is FQNNGV in the germline V gene. This CDR3 spans 15 amino acids.

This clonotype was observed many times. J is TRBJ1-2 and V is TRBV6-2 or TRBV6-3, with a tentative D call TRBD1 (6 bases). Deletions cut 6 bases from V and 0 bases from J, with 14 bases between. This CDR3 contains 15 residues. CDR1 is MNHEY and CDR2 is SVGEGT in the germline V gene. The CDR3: CASSYRTVPNYGYTF. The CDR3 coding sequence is TGTGCCAGCAGCTACAGGACAGTACCTAACTATGGCTACACCTTC.

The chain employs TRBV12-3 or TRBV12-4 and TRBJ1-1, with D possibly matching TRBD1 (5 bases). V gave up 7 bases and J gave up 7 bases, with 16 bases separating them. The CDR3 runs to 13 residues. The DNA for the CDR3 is TGTGCCAGCACAACTTGGGGGGACGGTGAAGCTTTCTTT. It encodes CASTTWGDGEAFF.

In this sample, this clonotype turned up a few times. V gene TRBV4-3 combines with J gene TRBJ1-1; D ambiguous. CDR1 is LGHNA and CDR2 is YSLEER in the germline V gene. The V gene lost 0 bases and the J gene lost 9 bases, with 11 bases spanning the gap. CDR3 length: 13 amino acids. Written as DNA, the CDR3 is TGCGCCAGCAGCCAAGACGGGCGCCGACAAGCTTTCTTT. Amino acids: CASSQDGRRQAFF.

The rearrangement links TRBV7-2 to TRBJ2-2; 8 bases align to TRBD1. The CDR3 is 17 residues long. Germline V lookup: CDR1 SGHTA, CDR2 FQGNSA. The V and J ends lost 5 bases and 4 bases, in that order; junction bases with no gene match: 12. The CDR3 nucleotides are TGTGCCAGCAGCCACAGACCCCAGGGGGCATCCACCGGGGAGCTGTTTTTT. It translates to CASSHRPQGASTGELFF. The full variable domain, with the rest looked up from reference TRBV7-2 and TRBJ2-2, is GAGVSQSPSNKVTEKGKDVELRCDPISGHTALYWYRQSLGQGLEFLIYFQGNSAPDKSGLPSDRFSAERTGGSVSTLTIQRTQQEDSAVYLCASSHRPQGASTGELFFGEGSRLTVL.

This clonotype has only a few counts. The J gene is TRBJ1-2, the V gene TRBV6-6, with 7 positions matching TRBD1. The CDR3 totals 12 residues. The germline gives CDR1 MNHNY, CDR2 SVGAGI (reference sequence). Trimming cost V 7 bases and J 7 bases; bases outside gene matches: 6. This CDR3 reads CASNRQGGGYTF. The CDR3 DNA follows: TGTGCCAGCAACCGACAGGGTGGTGGCTACACCTTC.

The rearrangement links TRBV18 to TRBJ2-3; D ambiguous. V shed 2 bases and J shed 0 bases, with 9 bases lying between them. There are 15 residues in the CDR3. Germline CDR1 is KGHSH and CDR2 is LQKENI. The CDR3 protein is CASSPTMGSTDTQYF. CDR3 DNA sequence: TGTGCCAGCTCACCAACGATGGGGAGCACAGATACGCAGTATTTT. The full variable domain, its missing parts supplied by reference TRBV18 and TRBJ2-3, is NAGVMQNPRHLVRRRGQEARLRCSPMKGHSHVYWYRQLPEEGLKFMVYLQKENIIDESGMPKERFSAEFPKEGPSILRIQQVVRGDSAAYFCASSPTMGSTDTQYFGPGTRLTVL.

This CDR3 is CASSVSLAGAGEQFF. CDR3 in DNA: TGCGCCAGCAGTGTCTCGCTAGCGGGGGCGGGGGAGCAGTTCTTC. The chain carries TRBV10-2 and TRBJ2-1; 10 bases map to TRBD2. The V gene end was trimmed by 4 bases and the J gene end by 10 bases; junction bases not matched to a gene: 10. The CDR3 covers 15 residues. Germline V gene lookup returns CDR1 WSHSY and CDR2 SAAADI.

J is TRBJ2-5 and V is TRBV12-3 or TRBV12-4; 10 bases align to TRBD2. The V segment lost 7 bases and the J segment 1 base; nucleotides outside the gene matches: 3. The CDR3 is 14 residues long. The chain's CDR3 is CASNSGGFQETQYF. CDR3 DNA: TGTGCCAGCAATAGCGGGGGGTTCCAAGAGACCCAGTACTTC.

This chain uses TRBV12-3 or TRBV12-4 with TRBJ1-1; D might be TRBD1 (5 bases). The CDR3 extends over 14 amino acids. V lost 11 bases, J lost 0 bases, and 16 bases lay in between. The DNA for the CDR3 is TGTGCCTCTTACCAGGGAAGGGTGAACACTGAAGCTTTCTTT. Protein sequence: CASYQGRVNTEAFF.

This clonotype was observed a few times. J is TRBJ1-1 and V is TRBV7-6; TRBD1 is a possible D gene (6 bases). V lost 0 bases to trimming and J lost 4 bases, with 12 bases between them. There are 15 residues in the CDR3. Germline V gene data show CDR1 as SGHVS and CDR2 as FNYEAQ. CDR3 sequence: CASSLASRGATEAFF. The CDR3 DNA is TGTGCCAGCAGCTTAGCATCCAGGGGTGCCACTGAAGCTTTCTTT.

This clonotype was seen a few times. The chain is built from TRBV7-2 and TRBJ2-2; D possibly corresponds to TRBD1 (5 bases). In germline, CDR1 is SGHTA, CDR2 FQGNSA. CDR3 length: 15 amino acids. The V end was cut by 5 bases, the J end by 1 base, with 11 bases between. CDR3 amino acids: CASSLVGVNTGELFF. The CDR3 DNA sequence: TGTGCCAGCAGCCTCGTAGGGGTGAACACCGGGGAGCTGTTTTTT.

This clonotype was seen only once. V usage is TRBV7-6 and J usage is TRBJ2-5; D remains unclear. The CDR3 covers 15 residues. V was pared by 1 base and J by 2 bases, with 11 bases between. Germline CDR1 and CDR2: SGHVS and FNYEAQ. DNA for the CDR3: TGTGCCAGCAGCTTAGATTCTGGGTTACAAGAGACCCAGTACTTC. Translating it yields CASSLDSGLQETQYF.

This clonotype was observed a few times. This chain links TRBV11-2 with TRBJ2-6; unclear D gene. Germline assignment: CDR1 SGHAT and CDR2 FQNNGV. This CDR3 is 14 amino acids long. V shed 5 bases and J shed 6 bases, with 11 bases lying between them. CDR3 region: CASSSRIVANVLTF. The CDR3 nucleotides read TGTGCCAGCAGCAGCAGAATAGTGGCCAACGTCCTGACTTTC. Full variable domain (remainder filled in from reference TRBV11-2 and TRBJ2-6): EAGVAQSPRYKIIEKRQSVAFWCNPISGHATLYWYQQILGQGPKLLIQFQNNGVVDDSQLPKDRFSAERLKGVDSTLKIQPAKLEDSAVYLCASSSRIVANVLTFGAGSRLTVL.